The rows below give T cell receptor beta chains drawn from one sample of a study of memory CD4+ T cells and cytomegalovirus serostatus. Libraries were prepared by immunoSEQ multiplex PCR; TCRdb keeps only in-frame clonotypes and omits some of them. This table holds around 50,000 clones, about 81% found once. Input material: memory CD4+ T cells from blood. The origin of the receptors is an adult in good health and CMV-seronegative. Each CDR3 is given with its conserved first and last residue. D genes are given only for firm matches. The listing skips clone size in some rows; elsewhere it reads once, few, many or a size class.

j_call v_call d_call clone_size cdr3_length cdr3_nt cdr3_aa
TRBJ1-2 TRBV6-1 NA NA 13 TGTGCCAGCAGTTCCACGCAAGTGGATGGCTACACCTTC CASSSTQVDGYTF
TRBJ2-7 TRBV5-1 TRBD1 once 12 TGCGCCAGCAGCTCACAGGGGAGCGAGCAGTACTTC CASSSQGSEQYF
TRBJ1-3 TRBV7-8 NA NA 13 TGTGCCAGCACAGGACTTTACGGAAACACCATATATTTT CASTGLYGNTIYF
TRBJ2-2 TRBV2 TRBD2 NA 16 TGTGCCAGCAGAGCGGCGGGGGACGTGTTGTCCGGGGAGCTGTTTTTT CASRAAGDVLSGELFF
TRBJ1-1 TRBV10-3 NA NA 19 TGTGCCATCAGTGAGTCGGGGATGGGGGCCCCTCCTCGAATCGCTGAAGCTTTCTTT CAISESGMGAPPRIAEAFF
TRBJ2-7 TRBV6-5 NA NA 12 TGTGCCAGCAGTTCCCCCACTGCCGAGCAGTACTTC CASSSPTAEQYF
TRBJ1-4 TRBV5-6 NA NA 16 TGTGCCAGCTCTCGTGGGGGGAGGAGTGCTAATGAAAAACTGTTTTTT CASSRGGRSANEKLFF
TRBJ1-5 TRBV7-2 NA few 14 TGTGCCAGCAGCTTAATGACTCCCTATCAGCCCCAGCATTTT CASSLMTPYQPQHF
TRBJ2-1 TRBV19 TRBD2 NA 16 TGTGCCAGTAGTACCCAACTAGCGGGAGCGAACAATGAGCAGTTCTTC CASSTQLAGANNEQFF
TRBJ2-3 TRBV15 NA once 16 TGTGCCACCAGCCCCCCCGGCGGGGTGGGGACAGATACGCAGTATTTT CATSPPGGVGTDTQYF
TRBJ1-1 TRBV30 NA once 13 TGTGCCTGGAGTGTGTGGGTGAACACTGAAGCTTTCTTT CAWSVWVNTEAFF
TRBJ2-1 TRBV19 TRBD2 NA 15 TGTGCCAGTACCGGGACTAGCGGGAGGAGGAATGAGCAGTTCTTC CASTGTSGRRNEQFF
TRBJ2-1 TRBV7-3 TRBD2 NA 17 TGTGCCAGCAGCCCCACGGTAGCGGGAGGGTCGAGGAATGAGCAGTTCTTC CASSPTVAGGSRNEQFF
TRBJ1-1 TRBV5-4 NA NA 16 TGTGCCAGCAGCTCAGGGCGACAATCCATGAACACTGAAGCTTTCTTT CASSSGRQSMNTEAFF
TRBJ1-2 TRBV12-5 NA NA 12 TGTGCTAGTGGTTTGAACCGCTATGGCTACACCTTC CASGLNRYGYTF
TRBJ2-5 TRBV18 NA NA 12 TGTGCCAGCTCCCGAGGGGGGGAGACCCAGTACTTC CASSRGGETQYF
TRBJ2-5 TRBV4-3 TRBD1 NA 15 TGCGCCAGCAGCCAGAGGACAGGGATAATTGAGACCCAGTACTTC CASSQRTGIIETQYF
TRBJ2-3 TRBV5-3 NA NA 11 TGTGCCAGAATCTCGGGAGATACGCAGTATTTT CARISGDTQYF
TRBJ1-2 TRBV19 NA NA 15 TGTGCCAGTAGTATCTTAGACGTACCAAACTATGGCTACACCTTC CASSILDVPNYGYTF
TRBJ2-1 TRBV2 TRBD2 NA 15 TGTGCCAGCAGTGCACTAGCGGTCATATACAATGAGCAGTTCTTC CASSALAVIYNEQFF
TRBJ1-6 TRBV19 NA NA 14 TGTGCCAGTACCTTAAAGGGAAAAGGATCACCCCTCCACTTT CASTLKGKGSPLHF
TRBJ2-2 TRBV2 TRBD2 few 17 TGTGCCAGCAGTGAAGCGCTTCTAGCGGGAAGGCGAAGGGAGCTGTTTTTT CASSEALLAGRRRELFF
TRBJ2-7 TRBV11-3 NA NA 13 TGTGCCAGCAGCACGCCGGAACAGAGAGAGCAGTACTTC CASSTPEQREQYF
TRBJ2-7 TRBV27 NA NA 14 TGTGCCAGCAGTTTGAGACGAGATAGCGGCGAGCAGTACTTC CASSLRRDSGEQYF
TRBJ1-2 TRBV10-3 NA NA 14 TGTGCCATCAGTGATTTACTGGGGGCTGGGGGCTACACCTTC CAISDLLGAGGYTF
TRBJ2-3 TRBV7-8 NA NA 16 TGTGCCAGCAGCGCCCAAACCGGGACCCGCACAGATACGCAGTATTTT CASSAQTGTRTDTQYF
TRBJ1-3 TRBV9 NA NA 14 TGTGCCAGCAACCCAGGGGAGTCTGGAAACACCATATATTTT CASNPGESGNTIYF
TRBJ2-5 TRBV9 NA NA 13 TGTGCCAGCAGCGTAATGGGGTTGGAGACCCAGTACTTC CASSVMGLETQYF
TRBJ1-1 TRBV11-2 NA NA 13 TGTGCCAGCAGCTTAGGGGGGAACACTGAAGCTTTCTTT CASSLGGNTEAFF
TRBJ2-1 TRBV7-3 NA NA 13 TGTGCCAGCAGCTTATCTGGAGGCGATGAGCAGTTCTTC CASSLSGGDEQFF
TRBJ2-1 TRBV25-1 TRBD2 NA 15 TGTGCCAGCAGTCTTGGACTAGCGGCCTACAATGAGCAGTTCTTC CASSLGLAAYNEQFF
TRBJ2-7 TRBV28 NA NA 11 TGTGCCAGCAGTTTAAGGCGTGAGCAGTACTTC CASSLRREQYF
TRBJ1-5 TRBV29-1 NA NA 13 TGCAGCGTTAGCCGGGGGGATGAGCAGCCCCAGCATTTT CSVSRGDEQPQHF
TRBJ1-3 TRBV4-1 NA NA 15 TGCGCCAGCAGCCAATCGACAGGTTCTGGAAACACCATATATTTT CASSQSTGSGNTIYF
TRBJ2-7 TRBV19 NA NA 13 TGTGCCAGTATGGGGGCCGGGTTCTACGAGCAGTACTTC CASMGAGFYEQYF
TRBJ1-1 TRBV5-4 TRBD1 NA 17 TGTGCCAGCAGCCCCGGTTATAGGGGGCGCCTGAACACTGAAGCTTTCTTT CASSPGYRGRLNTEAFF
TRBJ1-1 TRBV29-1 NA NA 13 TGCAGCGTTGCGGTCAGCCGGAACACTGAAGCTTTCTTT CSVAVSRNTEAFF
TRBJ2-4 TRBV11-2 NA NA 17 TGTGCCAGCAGCTCGTTCCCACCTAAACTAGCCAAAAACATTCAGTACTTC CASSSFPPKLAKNIQYF
TRBJ2-6 TRBV9 NA NA 19 TGTGCCAGCAGCTCAGGGTGGGAAAGACGGAGCTCTGGGGCCAACGTCCTGACTTTC CASSSGWERRSSGANVLTF
TRBJ2-1 TRBV27 NA NA 15 TGTGCCAGCAGTTTAAGGACCGGGAGAGACTATGAGCAGTTCTTC CASSLRTGRDYEQFF